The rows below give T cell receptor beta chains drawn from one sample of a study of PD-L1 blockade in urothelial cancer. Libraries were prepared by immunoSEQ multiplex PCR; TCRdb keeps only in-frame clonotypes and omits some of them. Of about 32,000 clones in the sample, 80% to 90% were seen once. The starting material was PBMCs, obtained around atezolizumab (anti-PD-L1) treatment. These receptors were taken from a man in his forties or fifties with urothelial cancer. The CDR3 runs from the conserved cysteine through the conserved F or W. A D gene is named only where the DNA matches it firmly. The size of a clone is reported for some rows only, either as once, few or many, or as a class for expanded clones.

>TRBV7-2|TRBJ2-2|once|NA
TGTGCCAGCAGCCCTACGCGGCGGACAGACAACACCGGGGAGCTGTTTTTT
CASSPTRRTDNTGELFF
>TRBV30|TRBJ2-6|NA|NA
TGTGCCTCCCCCTTCGCGGGGGGGGCCAACGTCCTGACTTTC
CASPFAGGANVLTF
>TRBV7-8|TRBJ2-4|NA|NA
TGTGCCAGCAGCATCGACAGAAACATTCAGTACTTC
CASSIDRNIQYF
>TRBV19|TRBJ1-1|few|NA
TGTGCCAGTAGGGGCGCAGTGGACACTGAAGCTTTCTTT
CASRGAVDTEAFF
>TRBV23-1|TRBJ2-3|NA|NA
TGCGCCAGCAGTCAATCGGCAGGGCGTGCAGATACGCAGTATTTT
CASSQSAGRADTQYF
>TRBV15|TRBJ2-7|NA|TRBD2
TGTGCCACCAGCCCGGGGGGTAGTCGGTACGAGCAGTACTTC
CATSPGGSRYEQYF
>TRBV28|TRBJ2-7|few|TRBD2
TGTGCCAGCAGATCCCCCGGGCTAGCGGGAGCGGGAGAGCAGTACTTC
CASRSPGLAGAGEQYF
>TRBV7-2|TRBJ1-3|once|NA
TGTGCCAGCAGCTTATCAGGTGGTGGAAACACCATATATTTT
CASSLSGGGNTIYF
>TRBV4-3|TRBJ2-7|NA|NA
TGCGCCAGCAGCCCGGGGGCGGGAGCAGGAGAGCAGTACTTC
CASSPGAGAGEQYF
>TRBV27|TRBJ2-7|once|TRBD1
TGTGCCAGCAGTCCCTTGACAGGGGGCTCCTACGAGCAGTACTTC
CASSPLTGGSYEQYF
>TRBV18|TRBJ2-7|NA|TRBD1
TGTGCCAGCTCACCACTTCCGGGACAGGGCGAGCAGTACTTC
CASSPLPGQGEQYF
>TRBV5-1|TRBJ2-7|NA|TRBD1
TGCGCCAGCAGCGGGACAGGGGGCGGGTACGAGCAGTACTTC
CASSGTGGGYEQYF
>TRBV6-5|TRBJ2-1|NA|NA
TGTGCCAGCAGTTACTCGACCAAAGGCACCGGGAATGAGCAGTTCTTC
CASSYSTKGTGNEQFF
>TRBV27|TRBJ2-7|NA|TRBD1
TGTGCCAGCAGTCTAGGACAGGGGAACGAGCAGTACTTC
CASSLGQGNEQYF
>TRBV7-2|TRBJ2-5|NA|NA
TGTGCCAGCAGCCCACAGGGGGGGCAGAAGACCCAGTACTTC
CASSPQGGQKTQYF
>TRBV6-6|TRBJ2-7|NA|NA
TGTGCCAGCGAGGCCTCCGCCTACGAGCAGTACTTC
CASEASAYEQYF
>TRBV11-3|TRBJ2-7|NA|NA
TGTGCCAGCAGCTTAGGAGAGGGAGTCCACGAGCAGTACTTC
CASSLGEGVHEQYF
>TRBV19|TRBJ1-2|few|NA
TGTGCCAGTAGAGGGGATGGCTACACCTTC
CASRGDGYTF
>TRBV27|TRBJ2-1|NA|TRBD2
TGTGCCAGCAGTCTAGCGGGAGGGTACAATGAGCAGTTCTTC
CASSLAGGYNEQFF
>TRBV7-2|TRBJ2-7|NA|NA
TGTGCCAGCAGCTTTGATCGGGGGTTCTACGAGCAGTACTTC
CASSFDRGFYEQYF
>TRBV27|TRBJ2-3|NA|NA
TGTGCCAGCAGTCCGCCCTCGTCCGGTACGCAGTATTTT
CASSPPSSGTQYF
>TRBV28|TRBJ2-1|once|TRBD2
TGTGCCAGCAGTCTTCTGACTAGCGGCAGGGGGTTCTCCTACAATGAGCAGTTCTTC
CASSLLTSGRGFSYNEQFF
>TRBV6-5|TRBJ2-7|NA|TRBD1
TGTGCCAGCAGTTACTCTTCCCGGACAGGGGGCTACGAGCAGTACTTC
CASSYSSRTGGYEQYF
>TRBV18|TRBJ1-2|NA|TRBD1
TGTGCCAGCTCCACCACTTTTGGACAGGGGGATGGCTACACCTTC
CASSTTFGQGDGYTF
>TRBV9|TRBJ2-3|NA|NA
TGTGCCAGCAGCCCACGTCAAGGGGACTTGGGGGATTTT
CASSPRQGDLGDF
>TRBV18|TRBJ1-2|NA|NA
TGTGCCAGCTCACCTGAGGCGGACATCTATGGCTACACCTTC
CASSPEADIYGYTF
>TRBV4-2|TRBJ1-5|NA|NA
TGTGCCAGCAGCCCCCTCTTCCAGGGGAATCAGCCCCAGCATTTT
CASSPLFQGNQPQHF
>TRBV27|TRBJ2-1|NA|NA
TGTGCCAGCAGCCGAACAGGGCTTTCCTACAATGAGCAGTTCTTC
CASSRTGLSYNEQFF
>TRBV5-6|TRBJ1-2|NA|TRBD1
TGTGCCAGCAGCCCCCAAGGACAGGGCCCTTCCTATGGCTACACCTTC
CASSPQGQGPSYGYTF
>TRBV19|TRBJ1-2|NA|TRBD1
TGTGCCAGTAGTCCCAAAACAGGGGCTTCCTATGGCTACACCTTC
CASSPKTGASYGYTF
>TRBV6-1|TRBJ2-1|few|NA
TGTGCCAGCAGTGACGGGTGGCCCTACAATGAGCAGTTCTTC
CASSDGWPYNEQFF
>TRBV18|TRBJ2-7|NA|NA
TGTGCCAGCTCACCACCGTTGCCCAGGGCCCTCTACGAGCAGTACTTC
CASSPPLPRALYEQYF
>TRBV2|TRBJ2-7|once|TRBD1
TGTGCCAGCAGTGAAACACCGGGACAGGCACCCTACGAGCAGTACTTC
CASSETPGQAPYEQYF
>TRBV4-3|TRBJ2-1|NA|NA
TGCGCCAGCAGCCAAGGAAGGGGGTCTACCTCCTACAATGAGCAGTTCTTC
CASSQGRGSTSYNEQFF
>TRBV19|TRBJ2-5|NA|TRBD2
TGTGCCAGTAGTGCTTCAGGCGGGGGGCCCGGGAAGACCCAGTACTTC
CASSASGGGPGKTQYF
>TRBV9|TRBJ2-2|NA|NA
TGTGCCAGCAGCGCCCGGCTGGGGCCCGGGGAGCTGTTTTTT
CASSARLGPGELFF
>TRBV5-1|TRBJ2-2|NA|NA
TGCGCCAGCAGCAAGGAGGCTAGCGTCGGAACCGGGGAGCTGTTTTTT
CASSKEASVGTGELFF
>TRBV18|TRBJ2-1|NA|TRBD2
TGTGCCAGCTCACCACCCCGACTAGCGGGGTACAATGAGCAGTTCTTC
CASSPPRLAGYNEQFF
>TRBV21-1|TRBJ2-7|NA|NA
TGTGCCAGCAGCACACGGGAGTGGTACGAGCAGTACTTC
CASSTREWYEQYF
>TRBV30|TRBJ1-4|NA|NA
TGTGCCTGGAGGCAGAAGAGAGGGCTACGAACCCGTTCGTCTGAAAAACTGTTTTTT
CAWRQKRGLRTRSSEKLFF
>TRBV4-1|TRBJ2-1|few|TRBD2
TGCGCCAGCAGCCAACTGGGACTAGCGGGGGGGCCCTACAATGAGCAGTTCTTC
CASSQLGLAGGPYNEQFF
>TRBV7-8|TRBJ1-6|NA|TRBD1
TGTGCCAGCAGCCCGGGACAGGGCGGGGGCTCCTATAATTCACCCCTCCACTTT
CASSPGQGGGSYNSPLHF
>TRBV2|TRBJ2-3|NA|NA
TGTGCCAGTCCTACAGGGAAACATCGCCCGGGTACGCAGTATTTT
CASPTGKHRPGTQYF
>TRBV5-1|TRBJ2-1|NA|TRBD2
TGCGCCAGCAGCTTGTTAGGACTAGCGGCAAATGAGCAGTTCTTC
CASSLLGLAANEQFF